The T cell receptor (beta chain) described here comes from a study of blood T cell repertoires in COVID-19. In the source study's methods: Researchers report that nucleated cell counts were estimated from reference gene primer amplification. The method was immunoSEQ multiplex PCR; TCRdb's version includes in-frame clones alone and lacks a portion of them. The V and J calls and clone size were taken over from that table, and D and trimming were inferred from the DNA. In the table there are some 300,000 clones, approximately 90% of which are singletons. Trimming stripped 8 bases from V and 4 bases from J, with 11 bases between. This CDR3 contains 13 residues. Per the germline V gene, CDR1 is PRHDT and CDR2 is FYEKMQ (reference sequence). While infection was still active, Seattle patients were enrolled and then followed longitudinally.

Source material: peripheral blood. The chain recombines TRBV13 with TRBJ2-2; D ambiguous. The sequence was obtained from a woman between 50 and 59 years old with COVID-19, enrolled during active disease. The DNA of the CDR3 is TGTGCCAGCTTCAGAGCGACCACCGGGGAGCTGTTTTTT. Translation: CASFRATTGELFF.